Detailed here is one T cell receptor (beta chain). What it recognizes is unknown. The data were produced by immunoSEQ multiplex PCR, yet TCRdb's version contains in-frame clones alone and is incomplete. The sample carries more than 4,000 clones, almost 85% recorded once. The sample belongs to a study of brain metastases from non-small cell lung cancer. This CDR3 contains 13 residues. Trimming left V 0 bases short and J 9 bases short, with 10 bases between. In germline, CDR1 is SGHNT, CDR2 YYREEE (reference sequence). Study results and caveats: Compared with primary tumors, brain metastases showed less T-cell infiltration. Paired brain metastases and primary tumors largely shared TCR repertoires.

The chain recombines TRBV5-4 with TRBJ2-4; a weak D match, TRBD2 (6 bases). The sample consisted of primary lung tumor tissue. The sequence was obtained from a donor aged 40 or older with non-small cell lung cancer. In DNA form, the CDR3 reads TGTGCCAGCAGCTTGGTGGAGGGGTCCATTCAGTACTTC. Its protein is CASSLVEGSIQYF.